The rows below give T cell receptor beta chains drawn from one sample of a study of shared clonotypes between healthy human individuals. Sequencing used immunoSEQ multiplex PCR; TCRdb keeps in-frame clones, though not all of them. The sample carries roughly 2.5 million clones, around nine tenths recorded once. The source material was naive CD4+ T cells sorted from blood. These receptor sequences come from a man younger than 30 in good health. The CDR3 runs from the conserved cysteine through the conserved F or W. D genes are given only for firm matches. The size entry is marked missing in some rows and otherwise reads once, few, many or a size class.

TRBJ1-1 | . | . | TRBV29-1 | TGCAGCGCAGGGCAGTACACTGAAGCTTTCTTT | CSAGQYTEAFF
TRBJ2-2 | . | TRBD1 | TRBV5-6 | TGTGCCAGCAGCTTGTTCGACAGGGATTTCAGAAGGGAGCTGTTTTTT | CASSLFDRDFRRELFF
TRBJ2-1 | . | TRBD2 | TRBV2 | TGTGCCAGCAGTGAAGGCGGGGGGGGCAACAATGAGCAGTTCTTC | CASSEGGGGNNEQFF
TRBJ2-7 | . | TRBD1 | TRBV7-3 | TGTGCCAGCAGCCTCTCCGGGACAGGGGTCGAGCAGTACTTC | CASSLSGTGVEQYF
TRBJ1-3 | . | . | TRBV30 | TGTGCCTGGAGTGTACGCCGTCCTGGAAACACCATATATTTT | CAWSVRRPGNTIYF
TRBJ2-7 | . | . | TRBV7-9 | TGTGCCAGCAGCTTAGGGGGTGGGACGGGTTCCTACGAGCAGTACTTC | CASSLGGGTGSYEQYF
TRBJ2-2 | . | TRBD1 | TRBV19 | TGTGCCAGTAGTATCGACAGGGGGCGCACCGGGGAGCTGTTTTTT | CASSIDRGRTGELFF
TRBJ1-2 | once | TRBD1 | TRBV30 | TGTGCCTTCTACGCCCGGACAGGGGCCTATGGCTACACCTTC | CAFYARTGAYGYTF
TRBJ2-5 | . | . | TRBV5-1 | TGCGCCAGCAGCTTGGTTGGTACGAGAGAGACCCAGTACTTC | CASSLVGTRETQYF
TRBJ2-4 | . | TRBD1 | TRBV6-5 | TGTGCCAGCACCCCGGGGACAGCAGGCATTCAGTACTTC | CASTPGTAGIQYF
TRBJ1-1 | . | TRBD1 | TRBV7-9 | TGTGCCAGCAGCTTAGGGGAGGACAGGGGGACGACTGAAGCTTTCTTT | CASSLGEDRGTTEAFF
TRBJ2-2 | once | . | TRBV14 | TGTGCCAGTAGAGGGGGGACCGGGGAGCTGTTTTTT | CASRGGTGELFF
TRBJ2-5 | . | TRBD1 | TRBV2 | TGTGCCAGCGGACAGGGACGAGAGACCCAGTACTTC | CASGQGRETQYF
TRBJ1-5 | . | . | TRBV7-8 | TGTGCCAGCAGCCAACTTGCCGGGAGCAATCAGCCCCAGCATTTT | CASSQLAGSNQPQHF
TRBJ2-7 | . | . | TRBV29-1 | TGCAGCGTTGTCACAGTAAACGAGCAGTACTTC | CSVVTVNEQYF
TRBJ2-7 | . | TRBD1 | TRBV28 | TGTGCCAGCAGTTCGGGACAGGGGGGAACATACGAGCAGTACTTC | CASSSGQGGTYEQYF
TRBJ1-4 | . | . | TRBV6-1 | TGTGCCAGCAGCGAGACGTGGGGGGAAAAACTGTTTTTT | CASSETWGEKLFF
TRBJ2-7 | . | . | TRBV5-1 | TGCGCCAGCAGCGGAAGCTCCTACGAGCAGTACTTC | CASSGSSYEQYF
TRBJ1-2 | once | TRBD1 | TRBV27 | TGTGCCAGCAGTCCACCGACAGGGGCGAACTATGGCTACACCTTC | CASSPPTGANYGYTF
TRBJ2-5 | . | . | TRBV6-6 | TGTGCCAGCAGGCTTAGGGGGGGGGAAGAGACCCAGTACTTC | CASRLRGGEETQYF
TRBJ2-5 | once | . | TRBV6-5 | TGTGCCAGCAGTTACTCCACAGGGTCTGGTTGGGAGACCCAGTACTTC | CASSYSTGSGWETQYF
TRBJ2-3 | . | . | TRBV6-6 | TGTGCCAGCAGTTACTCGGGGTCAGGGACCACAGATACGCAGTATTTT | CASSYSGSGTTDTQYF
TRBJ1-5 | . | . | TRBV2 | TGTGCCAGCAGTGAAGCGGGGGGCCCAACCCAGCATTTT | CASSEAGGPTQHF
TRBJ2-6 | . | TRBD1 | TRBV4-1 | TGCGCCAGCAGCCAGACAGGGGCGGGTGGGGCCAACGTCCTGACTTTC | CASSQTGAGGANVLTF
TRBJ1-6 | . | TRBD1 | TRBV25-1 | TGTGCCAGCAGCGCAACAGGGGCTAGTTCCCTCCACTTT | CASSATGASSLHF
TRBJ2-3 | . | . | TRBV5-4 | TGTGCCAGCAGCTTGCGGGGCCTGGATACGCAGTATTTT | CASSLRGLDTQYF
TRBJ2-7 | once | TRBD1 | TRBV5-1 | TGCGCCAGCAGCTTGGGGGACAGGGTTGGCGAGCAGTACTTC | CASSLGDRVGEQYF
TRBJ2-1 | . | . | TRBV15 | TGTGCCACCAGCAGAGATCGGCGGGCTGGGGAGCAGTTCTTC | CATSRDRRAGEQFF
TRBJ2-3 | . | . | TRBV7-2 | TGTGCCAGCAGCTTAGGTGGGGCTAGCACAGATACGCAGTATTTT | CASSLGGASTDTQYF
TRBJ1-1 | . | . | TRBV2 | TGTGCCAGCAGCGGACGCAGTTCGGGACCGAACACTGAAGCTTTCTTT | CASSGRSSGPNTEAFF
TRBJ1-1 | . | . | TRBV7-9 | TGTGCCAGCAGCCAGGACCGAGGGAGCACTGAAGCTTTCTTT | CASSQDRGSTEAFF
TRBJ1-1 | . | . | TRBV18 | TGTGCCAGCTCACCACTAACAGGGATAAACACTGAAGCTTTCTTT | CASSPLTGINTEAFF
TRBJ2-3 | . | . | TRBV5-4 | TGTGCCAGCAGCCCCGGGGACCTCACAGATACGCAGTATTTT | CASSPGDLTDTQYF
TRBJ2-1 | . | TRBD2 | TRBV11-2 | TGTGCCACGGTGGCGGGAGTAACGGTAAATGAGCAGTTCTTC | CATVAGVTVNEQFF
TRBJ1-1 | . | TRBD1 | TRBV6-5 | TGTGCCAGCCGACAGGGATCGAACACTGAAGCTTTCTTT | CASRQGSNTEAFF
TRBJ1-6 | . | . | TRBV7-9 | TGTGCCAGCAGCTTAGGCGCGGGGGGTAATTCACCCCTCCACTTT | CASSLGAGGNSPLHF
TRBJ1-1 | . | . | TRBV18 | TGTGCCAGCTCACCACAGGATGAAGCTTTCTTT | CASSPQDEAFF
TRBJ2-3 | . | TRBD2 | TRBV6-6 | TGTGCCAGCCGGTCGGCTAGCGGTACGCAGTATTTT | CASRSASGTQYF
TRBJ1-5 | . | . | TRBV6-5 | TGTGCCAGCAGTCTCGGGGGCGGACAGCCCCAGCATTTT | CASSLGGGQPQHF
TRBJ2-1 | . | . | TRBV5-1 | TGCGCCAGCAGCTTACAGGGTAACAATGAGCAGTTCTTC | CASSLQGNNEQFF
TRBJ1-2 | . | . | TRBV20-1 | TGCAGTGCTAGGTTAGTGAGTGGCTACACCTTC | CSARLVSGYTF
TRBJ1-6 | . | . | TRBV9 | TGTGCCAGCAGCGTAGGGCAGGGGAAATCTTCACCCCTCCACTTT | CASSVGQGKSSPLHF
TRBJ2-2 | . | . | TRBV5-1 | TGCGCCAGCAGCTTGGATAGGGGCGGGACCGGGGAGCTGTTTTTT | CASSLDRGGTGELFF
TRBJ1-1 | . | . | TRBV19 | TGTGCCTCCGTGGACGGGGTCCCGAACACTGAAGCTTTCTTT | CASVDGVPNTEAFF
TRBJ1-1 | few | TRBD1 | TRBV2 | TGTGCCAGCAGAGAGTTGGGACAGGAAGCTTTCTTT | CASRELGQEAFF
TRBJ1-2 | . | TRBD1 | TRBV28 | TGTGCCAGCAGTTCCCGGGACAGGGTTCGGGGCTACACCTTC | CASSSRDRVRGYTF
TRBJ1-2 | . | . | TRBV10-1 | TGCGCCAGCAGTGAGCATGGCTACACCTTC | CASSEHGYTF
TRBJ1-1 | . | . | TRBV27 | TGTGCCAGCAGTTTGCGGGACCCCTTTGAAGGAGCTTTCTTT | CASSLRDPFEGAFF
TRBJ2-3 | once | TRBD2 | TRBV5-8 | TGTGCCAGCAGAACCAGCGGGGCGTTGACAGATACGCAGTATTTT | CASRTSGALTDTQYF
TRBJ1-6 | few | . | TRBV4-1 | TGCGCCAGCAGCCAAGATCAGCGTAATTCACCCCTCCACTTT | CASSQDQRNSPLHF
TRBJ1-5 | . | TRBD1 | TRBV4-1 | TGCGCCAGCAGCTTACTACGGGGACAGCACAATCAGCCCCAGCATTTT | CASSLLRGQHNQPQHF